This T cell receptor (beta chain) stems from a study of human T cells and chemical hapten exposure. Overall study: It was small differences in pooled library volume that mainly caused per-sample TCR yields to vary. Study-wide points: DPC sensitization produced no change in TCRs with frequency above 1 in 1000.

Separate cDNA molecules received unique molecular identifiers, which the library attached to them. Authors' data handling: A typical sample had 95,638 TCRs, with roughly 20,000 to 700,000 overall. TCRdb used MiXCR to reprocess the 5' RACE reads, holding one entry per CDR3 protein. TCRdb's processing, not the authors', yielded these V and J calls. The data show about 81,000 distinct CDR3 sequences, about 7.7% seen once. Sequencing started from total RNA isolated from unfractionated whole blood. This clonotype was seen a handful of times. Its matching antigen is unknown. CDR3 size: 14 residues. The germline V and J ends were trimmed by 2 bases and 2 bases, with 10 bases remaining between them. Per germline, CDR1 LGHNT and CDR2 FRNRAP.

This TCR was recovered from a male donor in good health. V usage is TRBV12-5 and J usage is TRBJ2-7; possibly TRBD1 for D (6 bases). The CDR3 loop is CASGLPTGAYEQYF. The CDR3 DNA reads as TGTGCTAGTGGTTTGCCGACAGGCGCCTACGAGCAGTACTTC.